This entry lists 20 T cell receptor beta chains sequenced from one sample in a study of blood T cell repertoires in COVID-19. Sequencing used immunoSEQ multiplex PCR; TCRdb keeps in-frame clones, though not all of them. The data contain a few hundred thousand clones, around 87% of them singletons. The sequenced sample was peripheral blood. The source of these receptors is a human donor in a cohort sampled during active COVID-19.

This sequence joins TRBV19 and TRBJ1-2; 8 nucleotides align to TRBD1. Trimming cost V 8 bases and J 2 bases; bases outside gene matches: 13. Germline V lookup: CDR1 LNHDA, CDR2 SQIVND (reference sequence). This CDR3 contains 16 residues. CDR3 in amino acids: CASEKTRTGINYGYTF. The DNA for the CDR3 is TGTGCCAGTGAAAAAACAAGGACAGGGATAAACTATGGCTACACCTTC.

This sequence joins TRBV19 and TRBJ1-4; a possible D gene is TRBD1 (6 bases). The CDR3 is made up of 14 amino acids. Germline-derived CDR1 and CDR2 are LNHDA and SQIVND (reference sequence). V was clipped by 6 bases and J by 4 bases, with 12 bases between them. The CDR3 sequence is CASRNRDLNEKLFF. CDR3 in DNA: TGTGCCAGTAGGAACAGGGACCTTAATGAAAAACTGTTTTTT.

This rearrangement joins TRBV19 to TRBJ2-1; 9 positions agree with TRBD1. CDR1 and CDR2 from the germline V gene are LNHDA and SQIVND (reference sequence). J was trimmed by 8 bases and V by 5 bases; bases with no gene match: 7. This CDR3 is built from 14 residues. CDR3 nucleotide sequence: TGTGCCAGTAGTCCCGGACAGGGGTACGATGAGCAGTTCTTC. This sequence encodes CASSPGQGYDEQFF.

V is TRBV30 and J is TRBJ2-7; D is possibly TRBD1 (5 bases). The CDR3 has 12 residues. Germline loops: CDR1 GTSNPN, CDR2 SVGIG (reference sequence). Trimming removed 3 bases from V and 4 bases from J, with 10 bases in between. This CDR3 reads CAWSLKGYEQYF. The CDR3, as DNA: TGTGCCTGGAGCTTAAAGGGGTACGAGCAGTACTTC.

V is TRBV6-4 and J is TRBJ1-4; 7 bases align to TRBD1. The V segment lost 5 bases and the J segment 8 bases; nucleotides outside the gene matches: 14. CDR3 length: 16 amino acids. CDR1 is MRHNA, CDR2 SNTAGT, per germline. The CDR3, as DNA: TGTGCCAGCAGTAAAAACGCCGGGACAGTAGAAGAAAAACTGTTTTTT. This codes for CASSKNAGTVEEKLFF.

This clone was detected only once. The chain joins TRBV11-2 to TRBJ2-3, with 7 bases matching TRBD1. Trimming at V came to 5 bases and at J to 1 base, leaving 6 bases not matched to a gene. The CDR3 has 15 residues. Per germline, CDR1 SGHAT and CDR2 FQNNGV. This CDR3 is CASSLTGARTDTQYF. For the CDR3, the DNA is TGTGCCAGCAGCCTCACAGGGGCCCGCACAGATACGCAGTATTTT.

V is TRBV5-1 and J is TRBJ2-5; 7 bases fit TRBD2. V lost 3 bases and J lost 5; bases outside the gene matches: 7. Germline V gene data show CDR1 as SGHRS and CDR2 as YFSETQ. The CDR3 sequence is 14 residues long. CDR3 sequence reads: CASSSASGSETQYF. The CDR3 DNA follows: TGCGCCAGCAGCTCCGCTAGCGGCAGTGAGACCCAGTACTTC.

J is TRBJ2-2 and V is TRBV27, with D possibly TRBD1 on 6 matching bases. The CDR3 is 17 amino acids. V was clipped by 1 base and J by 3 bases, with 15 bases between them. CDR1 and CDR2 from the germline V gene are MNHEY and SMNVEV (reference sequence). This CDR3 reads CASSLLGAGPHTGELFF. CDR3 nucleotides: TGTGCCAGCAGTTTATTGGGGGCAGGGCCCCACACCGGGGAGCTGTTTTTT.

The chain carries TRBV15 and TRBJ2-2; D remains ambiguous. V was pared by 0 bases and J by 9 bases, with 11 bases between. Germline V gene data show CDR1 as LNHNV and CDR2 as YYDKDF (reference sequence). The CDR3 covers 14 residues. Written as DNA, the CDR3 is TGTGCCACCAGCAGAGATAAGGCTAGTTGGGAGCTGTTTTTT. It translates to CATSRDKASWELFF.

V and J are TRBV13 and TRBJ2-7; 11 bases map to TRBD2. CDR1 and CDR2 from the germline V gene are PRHDT and FYEKMQ (reference sequence). The junction had 10 bases not matched to a gene; V was cut back by 4 bases and J by 5 bases. CDR3 size: 16 residues. The CDR3 region has the DNA TGTGCCAGCAGCTCGGAAGGGACTAGCGGTAGCAACGAGCAGTACTTC. It translates to CASSSEGTSGSNEQYF. The entire variable domain, with the rest obtained from reference TRBV13 and TRBJ2-7, is as follows: AAGVIQSPRHLIKEKRETATLKCYPIPRHDTVYWYQQGPGQDPQFLISFYEKMQSDKGSIPDRFSAQQFSDYHSELNMSSLELGDSALYFCASSSEGTSGSNEQYFGPGTRLTVT.

As concerns this clone: The sample contains more than one DNA sequence encoding this CDR3. This CDR3 reads CASSLGQGNYGYTF. DNA of the CDR3: TGTGCCAGCAGCTTGGGACAGGGGAACTATGGCTACACCTTC. The chain couples TRBV5-4 to TRBJ1-2, with 8 bases fitting TRBD1. The CDR3 spans 14 residues. V lost 0 bases and J lost 2; bases outside the gene matches: 0. CDR1 is SGHNT, CDR2 YYREEE, per germline (reference sequence). The whole variable domain, remainder taken from reference TRBV5-4 and TRBJ1-2, is ETGVTQSPTHLIKTRGQQVTLRCSSQSGHNTVSWYQQALGQGPQFIFQYYREEENGRGNFPPRFSGLQFPNYSSELNVNALELDDSALYLCASSLGQGNYGYTFGSGTRLTVV.

This chain uses TRBV19 with TRBJ1-3; D is unresolved. The CDR3 has 17 amino acids. Germline CDR1 LNHDA, CDR2 SQIVND (reference sequence). V gave up 3 bases and J gave up 2 bases, with 17 bases separating them. CDR3 in amino acids: CASSIGRELLPGNTIYF. DNA for the CDR3: TGTGCCAGTAGTATCGGACGGGAGCTCTTGCCTGGAAACACCATATATTTT.

The chain couples TRBV6-5 to TRBJ1-4; a weak D match, TRBD1 (5 bases). This CDR3 contains 14 residues. Germline V gives CDR1 MNHEY, CDR2 SVGAGI. Trimming shortened V by 7 bases and J by 8 bases, and 17 bases separated the two germline ends. CDR3 residues: CASNEWGVDEKLFF. The CDR3 coding sequence is TGTGCCAGCAACGAATGGGGGGTAGACGAAAAACTGTTTTTT.

The V and J genes are TRBV30 and TRBJ2-3; no definite D call. The V end was cut by 6 bases, the J end by 0 bases, with 16 bases between. The CDR3 is 15 amino acids. Per germline, CDR1 GTSNPN and CDR2 SVGIG (reference sequence). In DNA, the CDR3 is TGTGCCTGCCCCCCCTTGACTGGGAGCACAGATACGCAGTATTTT. Its protein is CACPPLTGSTDTQYF.

V and J are TRBV6-2 or TRBV6-3 and TRBJ1-4; D call uncertain. V was trimmed by 5 bases and J by 3 bases, leaving 13 bases between them. Germline CDR1 and CDR2: MNHEY and SVGEGT. CDR3 length equals 15 residues. The CDR3 nucleotides read TGTGCCAGCAGTATCGACGGGGTGGCTAATGAAAAACTGTTTTTT. Translation gives CASSIDGVANEKLFF.

V usage is TRBV12-3 or TRBV12-4 and J usage is TRBJ1-2; 11 positions match TRBD1. The ends lost 6 bases at V and 14 bases at J; junction bases unmatched: 8. The CDR3 has 12 residues. The CDR3 DNA reads as TGTGCCAGCAGCCGGACAGGGGGCCCTCGGACCTTC. Protein: CASSRTGGPRTF.

The genes are TRBV5-1 and TRBJ2-7; D is possibly TRBD2 (6 bases). This CDR3 comprises 14 residues. Germline V gene sequence: CDR1 SGHRS, CDR2 YFSETQ. V was shortened by 4 bases and J by 2 bases, with 13 bases between the two germline ends. The CDR3 nucleotides read TGCGCCAGCAGCGGGGGACTTACAGCCTACGAGCAGTACTTC. Translating gives CASSGGLTAYEQYF.

The J gene is TRBJ2-5, the V gene TRBV3-1 (or the pseudogene TRBV3-2); the match to TRBD2 covers 7 bases. The CDR3 loop spans 15 amino acids. After removal of 1 base from V and 5 bases from J, the junction contained 7 bases not matched to a gene. Germline CDR1 is LGHDT and CDR2 is YNNKEL (reference sequence). CDR3 sequence reads: CASSQVAGEGETQYF. CDR3 coding DNA: TGTGCCAGCAGCCAAGTGGCGGGAGAAGGGGAGACCCAGTACTTC.

The chain joins TRBV7-3 to TRBJ2-1, with 10 bases that match TRBD2. The junction had 9 bases not matched to a gene; V was cut back by 5 bases and J by 5 bases. Germline-derived CDR1 and CDR2 are SGHTA and FQGTGA. This CDR3 has 16 residues. This CDR3 is CASSLEREGRDNEQFF. As DNA, the CDR3 is TGTGCCAGCAGCCTCGAGCGGGAGGGCCGGGACAATGAGCAGTTCTTC. The full variable domain, rest sourced from reference TRBV7-3 and TRBJ2-1, is GAGVSQTPSNKVTEKGKYVELRCDPISGHTALYWYRQSLGQGPEFLIYFQGTGAADDSGLPNDRFFAVRPEGSVSTLKIQRTERGDSAVYLCASSLEREGRDNEQFFGPGTRLTVL.

V usage is TRBV7-3 and J usage is TRBJ2-2, with 13 bases identical to TRBD2. Trimming cost V 0 bases and J 7 bases; bases outside gene matches: 5. This CDR3 has 17 residues. CDR1 and CDR2 from the germline V gene are SGHTA and FQGTGA. The CDR3 sequence is CASSLTLAGGPIGELFF. The CDR3 DNA is TGTGCCAGCAGCTTAACACTAGCGGGAGGGCCGATCGGGGAGCTGTTTTTT. Combining the CDR3 with reference TRBV7-3 and TRBJ2-2 gives the whole variable domain GAGVSQTPSNKVTEKGKYVELRCDPISGHTALYWYRQSLGQGPEFLIYFQGTGAADDSGLPNDRFFAVRPEGSVSTLKIQRTERGDSAVYLCASSLTLAGGPIGELFFGEGSRLTVL.